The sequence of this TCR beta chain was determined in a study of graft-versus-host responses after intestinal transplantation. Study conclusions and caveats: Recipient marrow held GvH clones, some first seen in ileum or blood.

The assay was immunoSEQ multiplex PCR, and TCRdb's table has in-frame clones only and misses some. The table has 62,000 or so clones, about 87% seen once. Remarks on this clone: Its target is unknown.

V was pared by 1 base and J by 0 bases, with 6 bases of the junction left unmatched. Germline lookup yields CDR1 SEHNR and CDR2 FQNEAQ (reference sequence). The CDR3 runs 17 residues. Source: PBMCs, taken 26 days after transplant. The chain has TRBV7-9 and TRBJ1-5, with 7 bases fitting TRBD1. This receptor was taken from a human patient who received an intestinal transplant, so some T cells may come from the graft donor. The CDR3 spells CASSLDETGNSNQPQHF. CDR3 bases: TGTGCCAGCAGCTTAGACGAGACAGGGAATAGCAATCAGCCCCAGCATTTT.